This T cell receptor (beta chain) was recorded in a study of CD8 T cells in Susac syndrome. When the RNA was reverse transcribed, random hexamers were used with an input of roughly 0.45 to 1 ug. TCRdb called the immunoSEQ multiplex PCR reads again in MiXCR, with one record for every CDR3 protein. The data hold 180,000 or so distinct CDR3 sequences, with over 85% observed a single time. Trimming at V came to 5 bases and at J to 4 bases, leaving 8 bases not matched to a gene. The CDR3 covers 14 residues. Germline V gene sequence: CDR1 SGHTA, CDR2 FQGNSA. The sample consisted of CD4+ T cells from PBMCs. This sequence originates from a human donor in good health. This sequence joins TRBV7-2 and TRBJ2-7, with TRBD1 matching over 7 bases. In nucleotides, the CDR3 is TGTGCCAGCAGCCCTGGACAGGTTCCTTACGAGCAGTACGTC. The encoded protein is CASSPGQVPYEQYV.